This T cell receptor beta chain appears in the sequencing data of a study of T cells in Graves' hyperthyroidism and ophthalmopathy. Study-level findings and limits: It was a median around 6 months before onset that the model predicted ophthalmopathy. Using 13 V-J features, a model discriminated ophthalmopathy from stable hyperthyroidism.

Used for diagnoses were clinical symptoms, serum thyroxine and TRAb, thyroid ultrasound and orbital computed tomography. This sample holds PBMCs from roughly 10 ml fresh peripheral blood. Using RNA transcripts as the source, TCR beta CDR3 regions were amplified. The HTBI primer set was used in a first-round RT-PCR of the TCR CDR3. One entry per CDR3 protein results from TCRdb running MiXCR on the multiplex PCR reads. The data contain around 610,000 distinct CDR3 sequences, roughly 15% of them singletons. The CDR3 is 14 amino acids. The trim removed 1 base at V and 0 bases at J, leaving 0 bases unmatched. Germline CDR1 is LGHNT and CDR2 is FRNRAP. This clonotype was counted many times. Its antigen remains unidentified.

Sequencing was performed on blood. The chain combines TRBV12-5 with TRBJ2-7; 7 bases agree with TRBD1. The source is a woman between 40 and 50 years old with Graves' ophthalmopathy. The CDR3 loop is CASGLGDSSYEQYF. CDR3 sequence (DNA): TGTGCTAGTGGTTTGGGGGACAGCTCCTACGAGCAGTACTTC.